Presented here are 26 T cell receptor beta chains from one specimen sequenced in a study of regulatory T cells in long-lasting Graves disease. Investigators prepared the TCR beta libraries by applying iRepertoire HTBI primers and Arm-PCR of CDR3 regions. MiXCR was run by TCRdb on the multiplex PCR reads, yielding one entry per CDR3 protein. The sample includes fewer than 400,000 distinct CDR3 sequences, roughly 20% of them seen just once. Stated time point: persistent/refractory GD, antithyroid drugs over 5 years with positive TRAb. RNA isolated from PBMCs was used to make the TCR library. The sample in question was peripheral blood mononuclear cells (PBMCs), obtained when the disease was refractory, from a patient treated with antithyroid drugs. The receptors were gathered from a female donor with Graves disease.

This sequence joins TRBV12-3 or TRBV12-4 and TRBJ2-1; 16 positions agree with TRBD2. The J segment lost 9 bases and the V segment lost 6 bases, leaving 8 bases of the junction unmatched. The CDR3 totals 16 residues. CDR3 coding DNA: TGTGCCAGCAGGGGGGGACTAGCGGGAGGGCTGGGTGAGCAGTTCTTC. This gives the protein CASRGGLAGGLGEQFF.

This clonotype has just a few counts. The chain joins TRBV5-1 to TRBJ2-7; unclear D gene. Per germline, CDR1 SGHRS and CDR2 YFSETQ. V was shortened by 6 bases and J by 2 bases, with 12 bases between the two germline ends. The CDR3 runs to 13 residues. CDR3 coding DNA: TGCGCCAGCAATGAAGAGAATACCTACGAGCAGTACTTC. Its protein product is CASNEENTYEQYF. The entire variable domain, with the rest obtained from reference TRBV5-1 and TRBJ2-7, is as follows: KAGVTQTPRYLIKTRGQQVTLSCSPISGHRSVSWYQQTPGQGLQFLFEYFSETQRNKGNFPGRFSGRQFSNSRSEMNVSTLELGDSALYLCASNEENTYEQYFGPGTRLTVT.

This clonotype was counted a few times. V usage is TRBV13 and J usage is TRBJ2-4; D is tentatively TRBD1 or TRBD2 (6 bases each). The CDR3 runs to 13 residues. Germline assignment: CDR1 PRHDT and CDR2 FYEKMQ (reference sequence). V was pared by 2 bases and J by 8 bases, with 10 bases between. DNA of the CDR3: TGTGCCAGCAGCTTAAGGAGGGGGGACATTCAGTACTTC. This sequence encodes CASSLRRGDIQYF.

This clonotype was recorded a few times. The V call is TRBV9, the J call TRBJ1-2, with D unclear. The germline V and J ends were trimmed by 3 bases and 2 bases, with 14 bases remaining between them. The CDR3 runs 15 residues. The germline CDR1 and CDR2 sequences are SGDLS and YYNGEE. CDR3 loop: CASSAPLDGNYGYTF. The CDR3 bases are TGTGCCAGCAGCGCTCCTCTCGACGGAAACTATGGCTACACCTTC.

The chain links TRBV7-9 to TRBJ2-2; 7 nucleotides match TRBD1. V was clipped by 11 bases and J by 7 bases; unmatched bases: 13. In germline, CDR1 is SEHNR, CDR2 FQNEAQ (reference sequence). CDR3 length equals 14 residues. CDR3 in DNA: TGTGCCGTACAGGGGCGATCCGGCGTCGGGGAGCTGTTTTTT. This gives the protein CAVQGRSGVGELFF.

This clonotype has at least ten counts. The chain links TRBV7-2 to TRBJ2-3; possibly TRBD1 or TRBD2 for D (6 bases each). The length of the CDR3 is 15 residues. CDR1 SGHTA and CDR2 FQGNSA come from the germline V gene. V was shortened by 1 base and J by 6 bases, with 14 bases between the two germline ends. Here the CDR3 DNA reads TGTGCCAGCAGCTTAGTAGGGATAGGGGGGGATACGCAGTATTTT. Amino acid sequence: CASSLVGIGGDTQYF.

This chain connects TRBV19 to TRBJ1-1; 9 bases line up with TRBD1. With V trimmed by 6 bases and J by 5 bases, 10 bases remained unmatched. The germline CDR1 and CDR2 sequences are LNHDA and SQIVND (reference sequence). This CDR3 is built from 15 residues. CDR3 sequence reads: CASSPEGQGVTEAFF. In DNA form, the CDR3 reads TGTGCCAGTAGCCCAGAGGGACAGGGTGTAACTGAAGCTTTCTTT.

This clonotype was recorded at least ten times. The chain combines TRBV20-1 with TRBJ1-5; 7 bases fit TRBD1. Germline values: CDR1 DFQATT, CDR2 SNEGSKA (reference sequence). V was clipped by 6 bases and J by 6 bases; unmatched bases: 11. CDR3 length equals 14 residues. CDR3 DNA sequence: TGCAGTGCCCAGAGAGGAGGGGGCGGTCAGCCCCAGCATTTT. Its protein product is CSAQRGGGGQPQHF.

This clonotype was counted many times. The chain recombines TRBV27 with TRBJ1-6; TRBD1 aligns across 8 bases. The CDR3 sequence is 18 residues long. The junction had 17 bases not matched to a gene; V was cut back by 5 bases and J by 8 bases. CDR1 is MNHEY and CDR2 is SMNVEV in the germline V gene (reference sequence). CDR3 region: CASSPILGTGRVDSPLHF. The CDR3 DNA reads as TGTGCCAGCAGTCCTATACTGGGGACAGGTCGGGTTGATTCACCCCTCCACTTT.

Many counts were recorded for this clonotype. The chain has TRBV2 and TRBJ1-4, with D unresolved. CDR1 SNHLY and CDR2 FYNNEI come from the germline V gene. The CDR3 is 16 residues long. V lost 3 bases to trimming and J lost 0 bases, with 11 bases between them. In DNA form, the CDR3 reads TGTGCCAGCAGTGATTTTCCAGGCGCAACTAATGAAAAACTGTTTTTT. This translates into CASSDFPGATNEKLFF. Together with reference TRBV2 and TRBJ1-4, the CDR3 gives the full variable domain: EPEVTQTPSHQVTQMGQEVILRCVPISNHLYFYWYRQILGQKVEFLVSFYNNEISEKSEIFDDQFSVERPDGSNFTLKIRSTKLEDSAMYFCASSDFPGATNEKLFFGSGTQLSVL.

This clonotype occurred many times. The V call is TRBV6-1, the J call TRBJ2-7; D gene unclear. V gave up 8 bases and J gave up 7 bases, with 15 bases separating them. This CDR3 is built from 12 residues. CDR1 and CDR2 from the germline V gene are MNHNS and SASEGT. CDR3: CASSPGDGEQYF. CDR3 DNA sequence: TGTGCCAGCTCCCCCGGAGATGGGGAGCAGTACTTC.

In regard to this clonotype: A far larger clone is only one base removed, so a read error is likely. The gene calls are TRBV6-1 and TRBJ2-7; 7 bases map to TRBD1. Losses at the gene ends were 10 bases for V and 8 bases for J; bases not matched to a gene: 17. The CDR3 spans 14 residues. Germline CDR1 is MNHNS and CDR2 is SASEGT. CDR3 DNA sequence: TGTGCCATCAATGAGGGGTCGACAGGGCATCAGCAGTACTTC. As protein: CAINEGSTGHQQYF.

The chain uses TRBV28 and TRBJ2-3; TRBD2 matches 7 bases. This CDR3 spans 14 amino acids. J gave up 6 bases and V 4 bases, and 7 bases lay outside the gene matches. The germline gives CDR1 MDHEN, CDR2 SYDVKM. CDR3 region: CASSSRGAGDTQYF. The CDR3 DNA reads as TGTGCCAGCAGTTCCCGAGGAGCGGGGGATACGCAGTATTTT. Full variable domain (missing parts from reference TRBV28 and TRBJ2-3): DVKVTQSSRYLVKRTGEKVFLECVQDMDHENMFWYRQDPGLGLRLIYFSYDVKMKEKGDIPEGYSVSREKKERFSLILESASTNQTSMYLCASSSRGAGDTQYFGPGTRLTVL.

This clonotype has ten or more counts. This rearrangement joins TRBV6-2 or TRBV6-3 to TRBJ2-2; D remains ambiguous. Trimming cost V 8 bases and J 8 bases, with 18 bases left between them. Germline-derived CDR1 and CDR2 are MNHEY and SVGEGT. This CDR3 contains 14 residues. DNA of the CDR3: TGTGCCAGCTGCTCTCGGGTGGAAGTTGGGGAGCTGTTTTTT. Amino acid sequence: CASCSRVEVGELFF.

This clonotype was found a few times. At one boundary the junction diverges from the germline segment, which might be a read error. Here the CDR3 DNA reads TGTGCCAGCAGTGATGAGGCGGGTCGTGAATTC. Translation: CASSDEAGREF. The J gene is TRBJ2-5, the V gene TRBV2, with D possibly TRBD2 on 5 matching bases. There are 11 residues in the CDR3. CDR1 and CDR2 (germline): SNHLY, FYNNEI.

This chain links TRBV15 with TRBJ1-5, with a tentative D call TRBD1 (5 bases). Trimming pared 0 bases from V and 6 bases from J, leaving 12 bases between. Per germline, CDR1 LNHNV and CDR2 YYDKDF (reference sequence). This CDR3 has 15 residues. The CDR3 is CATSRDLGTSQPQHF. The CDR3 DNA reads TGTGCCACCAGCAGAGATTTGGGGACCAGTCAGCCCCAGCATTTT. The full variable domain, rest sourced from reference TRBV15 and TRBJ1-5, is DAMVIQNPRYQVTQFGKPVTLSCSQTLNHNVMYWYQQKSSQAPKLLFHYYDKDFNNEADTPDNFQSRRPNTSFCFLDIRSPGLGDTAMYLCATSRDLGTSQPQHFGDGTRLSIL.

The rearrangement links TRBV12-5 to TRBJ2-7; the D is unclear. The CDR3 sequence is 11 residues long. Germline CDR1 LGHNT, CDR2 FRNRAP. The V gene lost 4 bases and the J gene lost 3 bases, with 4 bases spanning the gap. CDR3 bases: TGTGCTAGTGGTTCTATCTACGAGCAGTACTTC. Encoded protein: CASGSIYEQYF.

V gene TRBV28 combines with J gene TRBJ1-3; 8 bases match TRBD1. V shed 8 bases and J 0 bases; nucleotides not matched to a gene: 3. From germline, CDR1 is MDHEN and CDR2 SYDVKM. This CDR3 region has 14 residues. CDR3 bases: TGTGCCAGCGCCACAGGGGGCTCTGGAAACACCATATATTTT. Protein product: CASATGGSGNTIYF. The complete variable domain, with remaining parts taken from reference TRBV28 and TRBJ1-3, reads DVKVTQSSRYLVKRTGEKVFLECVQDMDHENMFWYRQDPGLGLRLIYFSYDVKMKEKGDIPEGYSVSREKKERFSLILESASTNQTSMYLCASATGGSGNTIYFGEGSWLTVV.

The chain has TRBV27 and TRBJ1-2; no firm D call. CDR3 size: 15 residues. V was pared by 4 bases and J by 2 bases, with 14 bases between. Germline V gene lookup returns CDR1 MNHEY and CDR2 SMNVEV (reference sequence). CDR3 protein: CASSSDGPQNYGYTF. The CDR3 DNA reads as TGTGCCAGCAGTTCCGATGGGCCGCAGAACTATGGCTACACCTTC.

On this clonotype: With a much larger clone just one base away, this may be a read error. The genes are TRBV29-1 and TRBJ2-4; 9 bases are a match to TRBD2. CDR3 size: 12 residues. The germline V gene encodes CDR1 SQVTM and CDR2 ANQGSEA. This chain's CDR3 is CSAGGLANIRYF. The DNA of the CDR3 is TGCAGCGCAGGGGGACTAGCAAACATTCGGTACTTC.

This clonotype was seen a handful of times. The rearrangement joins TRBV28 to TRBJ1-6, with 12 nucleotides matching TRBD1. This CDR3 spans 16 amino acids. V lost 6 bases and J lost 7; bases outside the gene matches: 7. The germline V gene has CDR1 MDHEN and CDR2 SYDVKM. This chain's CDR3 is CASSWGQGARNSPLHF. The DNA of the CDR3 is TGTGCCAGCAGCTGGGGACAGGGGGCCAGGAATTCACCCCTCCACTTT.

V is TRBV19 and J is TRBJ1-5, with TRBD1 as a possible D gene (5 bases). CDR1 LNHDA and CDR2 SQIVND come from the germline V gene (reference sequence). V shed 1 base and J shed 11 bases, with 12 bases lying between them. The CDR3 runs to 13 residues. The chain's CDR3 is CASSIVGDRSQHF. The DNA for the CDR3 is TGTGCCAGTAGTATAGTGGGGGATCGGTCCCAGCATTTT.

In this sample, this clonotype turned up once. CDR3 loop: CASSEYGSGNTIYF. The CDR3 nucleotides read TGTGCCAGCAGTGAATATGGCTCTGGAAACACCATATATTTT. The chain joins TRBV25-1 to TRBJ1-3; D ambiguous. CDR3 length: 14 amino acids. The ends were cut back, 0 bases at V and 0 bases at J, with 3 bases in the middle. Germline-derived CDR1 and CDR2 are MGHDK and SYGVNS.

This clonotype was counted a few times. V gene TRBV7-2 combines with J gene TRBJ2-5; 8 nucleotides align to TRBD2. V was clipped by 5 bases and J by 8 bases; unmatched bases: 13. Germline assignment: CDR1 SGHTA and CDR2 FQGNSA. The CDR3 totals 15 residues. This CDR3 reads CASSPQTNGRATQYF. DNA of the CDR3: TGTGCCAGCAGCCCCCAGACTAACGGGAGGGCCACCCAGTACTTC.

This clonotype occurred a few times. The chain employs TRBV30 and TRBJ2-7, with 8 bases fitting TRBD2. V trimming: 0 bases; J trimming: 3 bases; junction bases outside the gene matches: 7. Germline values: CDR1 GTSNPN, CDR2 SVGIG (reference sequence). This CDR3 has 15 residues. The CDR3 reads CAWSVRGSGVYEQYF. The CDR3 DNA follows: TGTGCCTGGAGTGTACGAGGTAGCGGGGTCTACGAGCAGTACTTC.

This clonotype appeared once. This sequence joins TRBV24-1 and TRBJ1-2; possibly TRBD1 for D (5 bases). Germline CDR1 and CDR2: KGHDR and SFDVKD. CDR3 length equals 14 residues. V lost 7 bases, J lost 8 bases, and 19 bases lay in between. CDR3 in amino acids: CATRPGPPRGGYTF. The CDR3 DNA follows: TGTGCCACCAGACCGGGACCCCCCCGAGGGGGCTACACCTTC.